The T cell receptor (beta chain) under discussion was sequenced for a study of blood T cell repertoires in COVID-19. The protocol was immunoSEQ multiplex PCR, while the TCRdb copy is restricted to in-frame clones and leaves out a portion. The data hold a few hundred thousand clones, with more than 85% observed a single time. Germline assignment: CDR1 GTSNPN and CDR2 SVGIG (reference sequence). The trim removed 3 bases at V and 9 bases at J, leaving 3 bases unmatched. The CDR3 covers 14 residues. The source material was PBMCs or T cells enriched from blood (not recorded which). This clonotype originated in a woman between 40 and 50 years old who had been exposed to COVID-19. The chain carries TRBV30 and TRBJ1-6, with 12 bases fitting TRBD1. CDR3 sequence reads: CAWRLGQGASPLHF. The CDR3 DNA is TGTGCCTGGAGACTGGGACAGGGGGCTTCACCCCTCCACTTT. The variable domain in full, with the rest retrieved from reference TRBV30 and TRBJ1-6, is SQTIHQWPATLVQPVGSPLSLECTVEGTSNPNLYWYRQAAGRGLQLLFYSVGIGQISSEVPQNLSASRPQDRQFILSSKKLLLSDSGFYLCAWRLGQGASPLHFGNGTRLTVT.